Following are 5 T cell receptor beta chains from one sample sequenced in a study of early T cells in non-severe SARS-CoV-2 infection. TCRdb passed the 5' RACE reads through MiXCR, listing each CDR3 protein once. The data show about 56,000 distinct CDR3 sequences, about 11% seen once. Sequencing was performed on whole blood. These receptors all stem from an adult who was a healthcare worker with PCR-confirmed SARS-CoV-2 infection or an uninfected control (not recorded which).

This clonotype was found many times. The chain carries TRBV30 and TRBJ1-1; no definite D call. The V end was cut by 2 bases, the J end by 1 base, with 8 bases between. The length of the CDR3 is 13 residues. Germline CDR1 is GTSNPN and CDR2 is SVGIG (reference sequence). The CDR3: CAWSPRRNTEAFF. The CDR3 DNA sequence: TGTGCCTGGAGTCCCAGACGGAACACTGAAGCTTTCTTT.

Concerning this clonotype: One junction end does not reproduce the germline sequence, and a read error may be involved. The rearrangement uses TRBV6-6 and TRBJ1-1; TRBD1 is a possible D gene (5 bases). Germline V gives CDR1 MNHNY, CDR2 SVGAGI (reference sequence). This CDR3 contains 14 residues. The CDR3: CASSYSRDYTEAFF. DNA of the CDR3: TGTGCCAGCAGTTACTCGAGGGACTACACCGAAGCTTTCTTT.

This clonotype has at least ten counts. The chain carries TRBV7-6 and TRBJ2-3; D tentatively reads TRBD1 or TRBD2 (5 bases each). Germline CDR1 SGHVS, CDR2 FNYEAQ. CDR3 length: 16 amino acids. Trimming removed 5 bases at V and 1 base at J, with 16 bases between. CDR3 in amino acids: CASSSPGPGGTDTQYF. CDR3 nucleotides: TGTGCCAGCAGCAGTCCGGGGCCAGGAGGCACAGATACGCAGTATTTT.

This clonotype was recorded many times. The V and J genes are TRBV5-1 and TRBJ2-1; D may be TRBD1 (6 bases). V was trimmed by 0 bases and J by 8 bases, leaving 15 bases between them. This CDR3 comprises 15 residues. Germline V gene sequence: CDR1 SGHRS, CDR2 YFSETQ. CDR3 in DNA: TGCGCCAGCAGCTTGGCCGCAGGGGCGAGCCATGAGCAGTTCTTC. The encoded protein is CASSLAAGASHEQFF.

A single count supports this clonotype. The chain links TRBV5-1 to TRBJ2-7; 9 nucleotides align to TRBD2. The CDR3 spans 19 residues. Germline V CDR1 and CDR2: SGHRS, YFSETQ. J was trimmed by 2 bases and V by 4 bases; bases with no gene match: 19. Here the CDR3 reads CASSPQWTLLRLAAYEQYF. The CDR3 DNA follows: TGCGCCAGCAGCCCCCAGTGGACCTTACTACGACTAGCGGCCTACGAGCAGTACTTC.